This TCR beta chain was documented in a study of CD8+ T cells in alopecia areata (dated by TCRdb to the late 2010s). Notes on the research overall: Treated patients were enrolled in an open-label pilot trial of oral tofacitinib at 5 to 10 mg twice daily for moderate-to-severe alopecia areata. Tofacitinib was administered for 6 to 18 months, and 6 months of follow-up off drug were then conducted to assess delayed response and recurrence. The SALT score, which quantifies the percentage of affected scalp surface area, was used to measure disease severity in treated patients. To study T cell clonal expansion in alopecia areata, the researchers applied high-throughput TCRbeta sequencing to both the C3H/HeJ mouse model and human patients. On the human side, TCRbeta sequencing was run on scalp tissue and on sorted CD4+ and CD8+ peripheral blood T cells from healthy controls and from alopecia areata patients with either patchy or totalis/universalis disease. Biopsies were taken from tofacitinib-treated patients at baseline and again at 4 and 24 weeks into treatment, and several of those patients also had a later scalp biopsy. Clonality in the scalp was compared among normal scalp (n=4), patchy alopecia areata scalp (n=8), and alopecia totalis/universalis scalp (n=8). RNA was obtained with the PAXgene miRNA kit for fixed scalp, the miRNeasy kit for PBMCs, and the RNeasy kit for mouse skin. immunoSEQ multiplex PCR using 35 Vbeta forward primers and 13 Jbeta reverse primers was used to amplify TCRbeta CDR3 regions. Broader findings and caveats from the paper: Higher clonality and more expanded CD8+ clones were observed in lesional scalp than in normal scalp, particularly in alopecia totalis/universalis, a finding suggestive of antigenic drive. Tofacitinib significantly lowered scalp clonality and the number of expanded CD8+ clones among the top 100 scalp clones. During tofacitinib treatment, many expanded lesional clones stuck around in both scalp and blood, and this persistence may partly explain why relapse happens after treatment is stopped. Shared TCR sequences between patients were less evident than in mice, which may be partly attributable to HLA diversity in the patient population. Scalp TCR repertoire analysis is complicated because resident alphabeta T cells in normal human skin are also sequenced, whereas mouse skin is dominated by gammadelta T cells. Because the treated cohort was small and had only one nonresponder, larger studies are needed to examine links between baseline CD8+ expansion and response.

The method behind the library was the immunoSEQ multiplex PCR assay. RNA was extracted from all samples and reverse transcribed into cDNA, which served as template for TCR sequencing. SuperScript III was used for first-strand cDNA synthesis, primed with a 2:1 mix of oligo-dT and random hexamers. A synthetic immune receptor repertoire was used to assess amplification bias, and residual bias was removed computationally. The paper's processing steps were these. After raw reads were preprocessed to remove errors, the CDR3 was defined following IMGT conventions as running from the conserved cysteine to phenylalanine. Clonality was calculated as 1 minus Shannon entropy normalized by log2 of the number of productive unique TCRs. Whether each scalp clone was CD4 or CD8 was inferred by checking scalp TCRbeta sequences against the CD4 and CD8 repertoires from sorted blood. TCRdb stores this immuneACCESS table with in-frame sequences only. Part of the clones is absent; in the studies checked, under half of the shortfall reflects unresolved V genes, and no reason is known for the rest. V, J and clone size are those of that table, while D and trimming were read from the DNA. Counted in this sample were 150,000 to 200,000 clones; about 60% of them appeared once. The ten largest clones represent 14% of the sample.

This clone turned up a few times. Which antigen it targets is not known. The input lacks base qualities; no much larger clone sits a single base away. The time point label here, explained by the study, means: 20 to 30 weeks on oral tofacitinib. The treatment or condition label on this specimen signifies: oral pan-JAK inhibitor, 5-10 mg twice daily. Lesional scalp punch biopsies and peripheral blood were obtained from alopecia areata patients. PBMCs were isolated by density centrifugation and stained for CD3, CD4 and CD8, after which CD4+ and CD8+ T cells were sorted on a FACSAria. Material: CD4+ T cells sorted from blood, obtained at week 24, from a patient treated with tofacitinib. The sequence came from a human donor with alopecia areata.

The encoded CDR3 is CASSLDSNQPQHF. The DNA sequence is TGTGCCAGCAGCCTGGATAGCAATCAGCCCCAGCATTTT. The chain uses TRBV4-2 and TRBJ1-5, with the D segment identity uncertain. The CDR3 contains 13 residues, cysteine and phenylalanine counted. Only CDR3 DNA remains: 39 bases, in frame from the first base. The V and J ends are trimmed by 4 bases and 0 bases, leaving 4 bases between them. CDR1 and CDR2 are drawn from the germline V gene: LGHNA, YNFKEQ.